Following are 20 T cell receptor beta chains from one sample sequenced in a study of neurological immune-mediated disorders (dated by TCRdb to between 2019 and 2020). Libraries came from 5' RACE. The sequencer was an Illumina HiSeq 2500. The public reads were run again by TCRdb, first through fastp at Q25 and then through MiXCR, and only productive beta chains were kept. All rows with the same CDR3 protein become a single entry with the most common DNA and genes. The sample includes about 79,000 distinct CDR3 sequences, with 11% to 15% observed a single time. The ten largest account for approximately 6.8% of the sample. Sequencing was carried out using PBMCs. The receptors derive from a woman in her fifties or sixties in good health.

This clonotype has ten or more counts. V gene TRBV29-1 combines with J gene TRBJ2-6, with a tentative D call TRBD1 (5 bases). This CDR3 comprises 15 residues. Germline CDR1 is SQVTM and CDR2 is ANQGSEA. Trimming pared 7 bases from V and 3 bases from J, leaving 16 bases between. The CDR3 loop is CSAKDSTVGANVLTF. For the CDR3, the DNA is TGCAGCGCTAAAGACAGTACGGTTGGGGCCAACGTCCTGACTTTC.

This clonotype was seen only a few times. V gene TRBV11-3 combines with J gene TRBJ2-1; D gene unclear. Germline CDR1 reads SGHNT; CDR2 reads YENEEA. CDR3 length: 12 amino acids. V shed 3 bases and J shed 10 bases, with 10 bases lying between them. CDR3 DNA: TGTGCCAGCAGCTTTAGACCTTCGGAGCAGTTCTTC. Its translation: CASSFRPSEQFF.

This clonotype has more than one count but fewer than ten. The chain combines TRBV5-1 with TRBJ2-1; D perhaps matches TRBD2 (5 bases). This CDR3 has 14 residues. CDR1 SGHRS and CDR2 YFSETQ come from the germline V gene. V was shortened by 7 bases and J by 5 bases, with 16 bases between the two germline ends. The CDR3 DNA is TGCGCCAGCGGCACGGGATGGACCGACAATGAGCAGTTCTTC. Amino acid sequence: CASGTGWTDNEQFF.

This clonotype has at least ten counts. This chain joins TRBV6-5 and TRBJ2-1; 10 nucleotides agree with TRBD2. This CDR3 comprises 15 residues. From germline, CDR1 is MNHEY and CDR2 SVGAGI. Trimming removed 0 bases from V and 7 bases from J; junction bases left unmatched: 3. The CDR3 DNA follows: TGTGCCAGCAGTTACTCGTCTAGCGGGAGAAATGAGCAGTTCTTC. This encodes CASSYSSSGRNEQFF.

This clonotype was picked up many times. The chain couples TRBV5-1 to TRBJ2-1; the D gene is possibly TRBD2 (7 bases). V lost 5 bases and J 4 bases, leaving 13 bases between the germline ends. CDR1 is SGHRS, CDR2 YFSETQ, per germline. The CDR3 extends over 14 amino acids. CDR3 protein: CASSAGAGYNEQFF. The DNA of the CDR3 is TGCGCCAGCAGTGCGGGGGCGGGGTACAATGAGCAGTTCTTC.

The rearrangement joins TRBV18 to TRBJ1-1; no reliable D call. This CDR3 is built from 16 residues. The V gene's germline CDR1 is KGHSH and CDR2 LQKENI. V shed 3 bases and J shed 0 bases, with 14 bases lying between them. The CDR3 DNA follows: TGTGCCAGCTCACCTCCCAGGTACGCCTTGAACACTGAAGCTTTCTTT. Protein product: CASSPPRYALNTEAFF.

Of note for this clonotype: Germline and junction disagree at one end, which may indicate a read error. As DNA, the CDR3 is TGCGCCAACAGCTTTTATAGCGGAGGCACCTACAATGAGCAGTTCTTC. Protein: CANSFYSGGTYNEQFF. The chain is built from TRBV5-1 and TRBJ2-1; D is perhaps TRBD2 (6 bases). The CDR3 runs to 16 residues. Germline CDR1 SGHRS, CDR2 YFSETQ.

This clonotype was found many times. The V call is TRBV5-1, the J call TRBJ1-5; 7 positions match TRBD1. Germline loops: CDR1 SGHRS, CDR2 YFSETQ. The junction had 4 bases not matched to a gene; V was cut back by 0 bases and J by 4 bases. This CDR3 contains 15 residues. In DNA form, the CDR3 reads TGCGCCAGCAGCTTGGAGGGACAGCCGAATCAGCCCCAGCATTTT. It is translated as CASSLEGQPNQPQHF. Combining the CDR3 with reference TRBV5-1 and TRBJ1-5 gives the whole variable domain KAGVTQTPRYLIKTRGQQVTLSCSPISGHRSVSWYQQTPGQGLQFLFEYFSETQRNKGNFPGRFSGRQFSNSRSEMNVSTLELGDSALYLCASSLEGQPNQPQHFGDGTRLSIL.

This clonotype was detected ten times or more. The CDR3 nucleotides are TGCAGTGCTAGAGATCACGGCAGAGCTAGCCGGGGAGGTCGCTACAATGAGCAGTTCTTC. Translated: CSARDHGRASRGGRYNEQFF. This chain joins TRBV20-1 and TRBJ2-1, with D maybe TRBD2 (6 bases). The V and J ends lost 0 bases and 3 bases respectively, with 27 bases between them. There are 20 residues in the CDR3. Looked up from germline, CDR1 is DFQATT and CDR2 is SNEGSKA (reference sequence).

This clonotype occurred many times. The rearrangement joins TRBV5-4 to TRBJ2-1; D is ambiguous. Germline CDR1 and CDR2: SGHNT and YYREEE (reference sequence). The germline V and J ends were trimmed by 0 bases and 5 bases, with 15 bases remaining between them. CDR3 size: 16 residues. Here the CDR3 reads CASSLESAPPHNEQFF. In DNA form, the CDR3 reads TGTGCCAGCAGCTTGGAGTCTGCTCCCCCCCACAATGAGCAGTTCTTC.

This clonotype was picked up many times. This chain uses TRBV28 with TRBJ1-1; a weak D match, TRBD1 (6 bases). CDR3 length: 15 residues. Per germline, CDR1 MDHEN and CDR2 SYDVKM. The V and J ends lost 2 bases and 3 bases respectively, with 13 bases between them. CDR3 region: CASSLRQVGDTEAFF. CDR3 nucleotide sequence: TGTGCCAGCAGTTTACGACAGGTCGGCGACACTGAAGCTTTCTTT.

This clonotype has ten or more counts. V usage is TRBV29-1 and J usage is TRBJ2-3; D remains ambiguous. The CDR3 extends over 11 amino acids. CDR1 SQVTM and CDR2 ANQGSEA come from the germline V gene. Deletions cut 5 bases from V and 4 bases from J, with 7 bases between. The CDR3 nucleotides read TGCAGCGTTCGCGTGGCAGATACGCAGTATTTT. Its protein product is CSVRVADTQYF.

This clonotype was seen many times. The CDR3 protein is CATSSRKTSGNEQFF. CDR3 in DNA: TGTGCCACCAGCAGTCGAAAGACTAGTGGCAATGAGCAGTTCTTC. The chain uses TRBV15 and TRBJ2-1, with D tentatively TRBD2 (6 bases). Germline V gives CDR1 LNHNV, CDR2 YYDKDF (reference sequence). The V end lost 3 bases, the J end lost 6 bases, and 15 bases lay between the germline ends. The CDR3 consists of 15 residues.

This clonotype was recorded at least ten times. The chain links TRBV5-1 to TRBJ1-2; tentatively, D is TRBD1 (5 bases). The CDR3 is 15 residues long. Germline loops: CDR1 SGHRS, CDR2 YFSETQ. V lost 2 bases and J lost 0, with 11 bases in between. The CDR3 here is CASSLQVEANYGYTF. DNA for the CDR3: TGCGCCAGCAGCTTACAGGTGGAGGCTAACTATGGCTACACCTTC.

In its sample, this clonotype was seen many times. The chain carries TRBV29-1 and TRBJ2-7, with D perhaps matching TRBD2 (6 bases). Germline lookup yields CDR1 SQVTM and CDR2 ANQGSEA. The V gene lost 6 bases and the J gene lost 2 bases, with 17 bases spanning the gap. This CDR3 has 14 residues. The CDR3 coding sequence is TGCAGCGTCAAACTGGGCCTAGCGACCTACGAGCAGTACTTC. This codes for CSVKLGLATYEQYF.

This chain uses TRBV12-3 or TRBV12-4 with TRBJ1-5; tentatively, D is TRBD1 (5 bases). The CDR3 has 14 residues. Trimming cost V 6 bases and J 2 bases, with 11 bases left between them. The CDR3 here is CASSRDSRNQPQHF. In DNA form, the CDR3 reads TGTGCCAGCAGCCGTGACAGTCGCAATCAGCCCCAGCATTTT.

In this sample, this clonotype turned up many times. This chain uses TRBV5-1 with TRBJ2-1; 15 positions match TRBD2. Germline loops: CDR1 SGHRS, CDR2 YFSETQ. Trimming removed 4 bases from V and 8 bases from J; junction bases left unmatched: 4. There are 15 residues in the CDR3. CDR3 in amino acids: CASSLGLAGGDEQFF. CDR3 in DNA: TGCGCCAGCAGCCTGGGACTAGCGGGAGGCGATGAGCAGTTCTTC.

This clonotype was counted at least ten times. This chain joins TRBV10-3 and TRBJ2-5; 7 bases align to TRBD1. V shed 9 bases and J 4 bases; nucleotides not matched to a gene: 8. CDR3 length: 13 amino acids. From germline, CDR1 is ENHRY and CDR2 SYGVKD. The CDR3 region is CAITRDRGETQYF. The CDR3, as DNA: TGTGCCATTACCCGGGACAGAGGAGAGACCCAGTACTTC.

This clonotype occurred many times. The chain is built from TRBV7-3 and TRBJ1-1, with D maybe TRBD1 (5 bases). This CDR3 is built from 13 residues. CDR1 is SGHTA, CDR2 FQGTGA, per germline. Trimming removed 4 bases from V and 4 bases from J, with 10 bases in between. The CDR3 sequence is CASSSGGSTEAFF. The DNA of the CDR3 is TGTGCCAGCAGCTCCGGGGGGAGCACTGAAGCTTTCTTT.

This clonotype was recorded many times. The V and J genes are TRBV2 and TRBJ2-7; D is tentatively TRBD1 or TRBD2 (7 bases each). The germline V gene encodes CDR1 SNHLY and CDR2 FYNNEI. Trimming cost V 1 base and J 2 bases, with 12 bases left between them. The CDR3 is made up of 15 amino acids. The DNA of the CDR3 is TGTGCCAGCAGTGAAGGGTCAGGGGGGGCCTACGAGCAGTACTTC. Protein: CASSEGSGGAYEQYF.